Described below is a single TCR beta chain sequence and its context. The CDR3 is 17 residues long. Germline loops: CDR1 SGHRS, CDR2 YFSETQ. The ends were cut back, 1 base at V and 1 base at J, with 14 bases in the middle. This sample is drawn from a study of blood T cell repertoires in COVID-19. Clones were read by immunoSEQ multiplex PCR, and TCRdb kept only the in-frame ones, dropping some. This sample has more than 85,000 clones, with approximately 90% found just once. The origin of this receptor is a man between 60 and 75 years old with acute or convalescent COVID-19. The V call is TRBV5-1, the J call TRBJ2-2, with TRBD2 as a possible D gene (6 bases). Material: peripheral blood. DNA of the CDR3: TGCGCCAGCAGCTTGTTTTTGCAGGGAGGGAACACCGGGGAGCTGTTTTTT. This translates into CASSLFLQGGNTGELFF.